Below, one T cell receptor (beta chain) is given with its context. Its target is not known. A J-beta primer mix and a sample-barcoded 5' primer were used in a second PCR of roughly 6 to 12 cycles. Using its own MiXCR run on the 5' RACE reads, TCRdb lists one record per CDR3 protein. The sample holds 700,000 or so distinct CDR3 sequences, roughly 41% seen once. CDR3 length: 16 residues. Germline V CDR1 and CDR2: DFQATT, SNEGSKA (reference sequence). The sample comes from a study of blood T cells in healthy people across ages. Study-wide results and caveats: The fall in TCR beta diversity per million T cells was roughly linear with age.

The sample was blood. The sequence derives from an elderly man in good health. The chain employs TRBV20-1 and TRBJ2-7, with 9 positions matching TRBD1. The better agreement between TRBJ2-5 and the DNA end casts doubt on the J call. CDR3 bases: TGCAGTGCCCGATCCGGGACAGGGAACTTCCAGGAGACCCAGTACTTC. This encodes CSARSGTGNFQETQYF.